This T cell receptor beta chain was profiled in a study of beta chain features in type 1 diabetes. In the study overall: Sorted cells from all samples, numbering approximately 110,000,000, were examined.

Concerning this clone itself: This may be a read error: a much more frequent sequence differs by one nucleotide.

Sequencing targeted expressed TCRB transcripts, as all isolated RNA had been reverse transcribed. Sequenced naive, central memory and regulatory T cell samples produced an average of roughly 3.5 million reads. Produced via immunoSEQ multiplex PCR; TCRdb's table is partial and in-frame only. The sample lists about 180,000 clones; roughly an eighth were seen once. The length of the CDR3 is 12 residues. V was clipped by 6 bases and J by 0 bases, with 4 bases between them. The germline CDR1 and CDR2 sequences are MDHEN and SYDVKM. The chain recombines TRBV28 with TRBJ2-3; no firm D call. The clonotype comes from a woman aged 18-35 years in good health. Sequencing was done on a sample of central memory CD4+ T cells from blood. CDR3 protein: CASSTSTDTQYF. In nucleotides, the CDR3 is TGTGCCAGCAGCACTAGCACAGATACGCAGTATTTT.